This TCR beta chain appears in the sequencing data of a study of T cells in Graves' hyperthyroidism and ophthalmopathy. Trimming cost V 2 bases and J 4 bases, with 3 bases left between them. Germline CDR1 and CDR2: LGHDT and YNNKEL (reference sequence). The length of the CDR3 is 11 residues. This clonotype came up many times. The target antigen is unknown. Findings and limits, study-wide: Also found in blood were most expanded thyroid clonotypes above 0.001. Classification by a 13 V-J model distinguished ophthalmopathy from stable hyperthyroidism.

TCR beta CDR3 sequences were amplified from RNA transcripts. The TCR CDR3 first-round RT-PCR relied on the HTBI primer set. TCRdb passed the multiplex PCR reads through MiXCR, listing each CDR3 protein once. The data show about 520,000 distinct CDR3 sequences, less than 25% seen once. No progression to ophthalmopathy during 18 months of follow-up defined stable disease. The clonotype was recovered from a man aged 18 to 29 with Graves' hyperthyroidism. The material sequenced was blood. The chain carries TRBV3-1 and TRBJ2-7; no reliable D call. CDR3 sequence (DNA): TGTGCCAGCAGCCAACTTTACGAGCAGTACTTC. It translates to CASSQLYEQYF.